This T cell receptor beta chain originates from a study of shared clonotypes between healthy human individuals (dated by TCRdb to 2019 to 2021). For the wider study: The cohort included a few men and a couple of women between 18 and 49 years of age. For each donor, CD4 naive and CD4 memory were each run on three plates, CD8 naive on two plates, and CD8 memory on one plate. Blood TCR repertoires of about five healthy adults were deeply sequenced to estimate repertoire size and the extent of clonotype sharing between individuals. Different laboratories and diverse techniques were used to prepare libraries and sequence TCR repertoires, to increase sequencing depth and limit assay-specific biases. Leukapheresis yielded between about 0.94 and 8.9 billion PBMCs per donor.

To note about this clone: The clone's antigen remains unknown. Within one base of it there is no much larger clone, and no base qualities were kept.

Using the deep immunoSEQ assay, multiplex PCR amplified TCR CDR3 regions from genomic DNA. Genomic DNA extracted from each cell subset was distributed evenly over all wells of several immunoSEQ 96-well plates, and each plate served as one replicate. For sorted subsets, approximately 200 ng of genomic DNA, equivalent to 25,000 to 30,000 T cell genomes, went into each replicate PCR. The purified libraries were quantified using a Qubit 3.0 fluorometer, sized with a Bioanalyzer 2100, and then quantified again using the KAPA Library Quantification kit. Each immunoSEQ 96-well plate was sequenced on its own single-read 150-cycle Illumina NextSeq 550 flow cell. The original methods were these. Because the immunoSEQ output included only junctional sequences and no quality scores, the filtering could not be the same as the filtering used for full-length reads. Sequences were annotated with PyIR, a Python wrapper for IgBLAST v1.9, and V/J genes and CDR3 were assigned using IMGT germline references. Reads were removed for weak V/J assignments (E-value above 1e-6), missing CDR3, stop codons, out-of-frame junctions, or ambiguous translated residues. V3J clonotypes were defined as sequences sharing the same inferred V gene, J gene, and CDR3 amino acid sequence. Percentage overlap between repertoires was computed as shared unique clonotypes divided by the size of the smaller repertoire. RTK rarefaction, the Chao1 estimator, and Recon v2.1 estimates of unobserved clonotypes were used to assess repertoire richness. Generation probabilities for all TCRbeta clonotypes obtained by the gDNA method from several donors were computed using OLGA. TCRdb took this table from immuneACCESS and kept in-frame rearrangements with V and J called. Such tables lack part of the clones; where checked against another copy, unresolved V genes explain under half of the gap, and the rest is unexplained. The V and J calls and clone size come from that table; D and trimming were worked out from the DNA. This sample is represented by roughly 410,000 clones; just over 95% of them were singletons. Approximately 0.32% of the sample is taken by the ten largest.

From V the trimming removes 5 bases and from J it removes 5 bases, while the gene matches leave 5 bases of the junction unaccounted for. Spanning cysteine to phenylalanine, the CDR3 consists of 13 amino acids. Only CDR3 DNA remains: 39 bases, in frame from the first base. From a lookup of the germline V gene, CDR1 and CDR2 are SGHNT and YENEEA. Paper-wide results and their limitations: When several donors were compared, the shared fraction of clonotypes was 5% to 6.5% for naive CD4, 3.5% to 4% for naive CD8, 2.3% for memory CD4, and 0.35% to 0.5% for memory CD8. Sampling was restricted to blood, and TCR repertoires in tissue are likely to differ from TCR repertoires in blood. Compared with non-shared clonotypes, clonotypes shared by all four sorted-subset donors had higher generation probabilities. The genetic and exposure-history diversity represented was limited by the small number of donors. Even with the large sequencing depth, rarefaction of the sorted-subset datasets indicated that sequencing was incomplete. Estimated clonotype richness was generally larger for naive than for memory subsets. Pairwise subsampling led to the expectation that sequencing depth would affect the degree of clonotype sharing among donors.

The donors were healthy, HIV-negative adults with no recently reported acute infections or vaccinations. All donors were Caucasian adults living in Nashville, Tennessee, USA. CD8 memory samples were composed of magnetically selected CD45RO+ cells combined with CCR7-negative CD45RA+ effector memory (TemRA) cells. Blood was collected by leukapheresis, and PBMCs were isolated by Ficoll-Histopaque density gradient centrifugation and then cryopreserved in liquid nitrogen vapor phase. Analytical flow cytometry was used to check the purity and quantity of each magnetically sorted T cell population. Genomic DNA was isolated from every sorted fraction and measured by UV absorbance on a Nanodrop 2000c.

The sequencing input was memory CD8+ T cells sorted from blood. The sample's cell subset or site label, in plain terms: CD45RO+ cells pooled with CCR7-negative TemRA cells. Here the chain combines TRBV11-3 and TRBJ2-5; TRBD1 matches 7 bases in the middle. This sequence was found in a man younger than 40 in good health. The sequenced DNA is TGTGCCAGCAGCCCTACAGGGGCGGAGACCCAGTACTTC. This translates into CASSPTGAETQYF.